This record concerns one T cell receptor (beta chain) sequence. Its antigen is unidentified. This sample is part of a study of CD8 T cells in Susac syndrome. Study observations and caveats: Susac-specific public clones found in total CD8+ repertoires numbered some 17, and those in CD8+ TEMRA repertoires numbered about 5.

TCR beta sequences were obtained from blood CD8+ and CD4+ T cells. It was with random hexamers that roughly 0.45 to 1 ug RNA was reverse transcribed. The immunoSEQ assay covered 54 Vbeta and 13 Jbeta segments for CDR3. TCRdb reprocessed the immunoSEQ multiplex PCR reads with MiXCR, giving one entry per CDR3 protein. The repertoire holds 75,000 to 100,000 distinct CDR3 sequences, with roughly 94% as singletons. Germline CDR1 and CDR2: SGDLS and YYNGEE. V lost 4 bases and J 2 bases, leaving 13 bases between the germline ends. The CDR3 totals 15 residues. The rearrangement links TRBV9 to TRBJ2-1; TRBD1 might be the D (6 bases). This TCR was recovered from a human donor with Susac syndrome. The sample taken for sequencing was CD8+ T cells from PBMCs. DNA for the CDR3: TGTGCCAGCAGCCCCCAGGGGCCTACCTACAATGAGCAGTTCTTC. It is translated as CASSPQGPTYNEQFF.